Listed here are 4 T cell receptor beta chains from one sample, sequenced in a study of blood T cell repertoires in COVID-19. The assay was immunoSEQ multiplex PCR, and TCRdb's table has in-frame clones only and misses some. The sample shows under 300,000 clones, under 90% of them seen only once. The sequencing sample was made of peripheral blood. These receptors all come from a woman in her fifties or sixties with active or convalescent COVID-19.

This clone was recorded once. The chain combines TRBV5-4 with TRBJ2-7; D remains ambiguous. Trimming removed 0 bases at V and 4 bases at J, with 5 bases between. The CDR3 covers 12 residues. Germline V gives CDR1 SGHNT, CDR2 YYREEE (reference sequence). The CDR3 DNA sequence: TGTGCCAGCAGCTTGGACAGATACGAGCAGTACTTC. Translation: CASSLDRYEQYF.

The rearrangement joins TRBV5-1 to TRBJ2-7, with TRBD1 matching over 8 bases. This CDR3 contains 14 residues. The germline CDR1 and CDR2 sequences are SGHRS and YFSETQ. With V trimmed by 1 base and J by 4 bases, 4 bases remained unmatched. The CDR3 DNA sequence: TGCGCCAGCAGCTTGCAGGGGGCTAGATACGAGCAGTACTTC. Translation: CASSLQGARYEQYF.

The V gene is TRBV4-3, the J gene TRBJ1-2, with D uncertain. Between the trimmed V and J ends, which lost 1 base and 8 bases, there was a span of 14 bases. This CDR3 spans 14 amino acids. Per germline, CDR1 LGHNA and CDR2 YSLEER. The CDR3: CASSQVTRVSGYTF. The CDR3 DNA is TGCGCCAGCAGCCAAGTCACGCGGGTGTCCGGCTACACCTTC.

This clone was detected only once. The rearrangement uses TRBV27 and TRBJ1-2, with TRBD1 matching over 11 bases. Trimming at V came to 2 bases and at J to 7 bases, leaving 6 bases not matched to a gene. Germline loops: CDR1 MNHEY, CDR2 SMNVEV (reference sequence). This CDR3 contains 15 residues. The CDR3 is CASSLAGQGVSGYTF. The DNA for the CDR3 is TGTGCCAGCAGTTTAGCGGGACAGGGGGTTTCTGGCTACACCTTC.